The 2 T cell receptor beta chains reported below all come from one sample, sequenced in a study of T cell repertoires in cytomegalovirus infection. TCRdb independently ran MiXCR on the reads; one entry per CDR3 protein. The repertoire holds a few hundred thousand distinct CDR3 sequences, with approximately 15% as singletons. The sequenced sample consisted of CD8+ T cells from PBMCs. These receptors all come from a human donor in good health (CMV status not recorded). Some clones in this sample may be carry-over from other donors' samples.

The rearrangement uses TRBV5-5 and TRBJ2-1, with D tentatively TRBD1 (6 bases). The germline V gene encodes CDR1 SGHKS and CDR2 YYEKEE (reference sequence). The CDR3 runs to 15 residues. The V end lost 2 bases, the J end lost 6 bases, and 15 bases lay between the germline ends. CDR3 coding DNA: TGTGCCAGCAGCTTACAGGGTTCGGTGTTCAATGAGCAGTTCTTC. This gives the protein CASSLQGSVFNEQFF.

The table lists this clonotype with many counts. The V call is TRBV25-1, the J call TRBJ2-3, with 7 positions matching TRBD2. Trimming removed 5 bases from V and 0 bases from J; junction bases left unmatched: 17. This CDR3 comprises 19 residues. CDR1 is MGHDK and CDR2 is SYGVNS in the germline V gene. The CDR3 sequence: CASSSRSFSSGDSTDTQYF. Written as DNA, the CDR3 is TGTGCCAGCAGTTCCAGGAGTTTCTCCAGCGGGGATAGCACAGATACGCAGTATTTT.